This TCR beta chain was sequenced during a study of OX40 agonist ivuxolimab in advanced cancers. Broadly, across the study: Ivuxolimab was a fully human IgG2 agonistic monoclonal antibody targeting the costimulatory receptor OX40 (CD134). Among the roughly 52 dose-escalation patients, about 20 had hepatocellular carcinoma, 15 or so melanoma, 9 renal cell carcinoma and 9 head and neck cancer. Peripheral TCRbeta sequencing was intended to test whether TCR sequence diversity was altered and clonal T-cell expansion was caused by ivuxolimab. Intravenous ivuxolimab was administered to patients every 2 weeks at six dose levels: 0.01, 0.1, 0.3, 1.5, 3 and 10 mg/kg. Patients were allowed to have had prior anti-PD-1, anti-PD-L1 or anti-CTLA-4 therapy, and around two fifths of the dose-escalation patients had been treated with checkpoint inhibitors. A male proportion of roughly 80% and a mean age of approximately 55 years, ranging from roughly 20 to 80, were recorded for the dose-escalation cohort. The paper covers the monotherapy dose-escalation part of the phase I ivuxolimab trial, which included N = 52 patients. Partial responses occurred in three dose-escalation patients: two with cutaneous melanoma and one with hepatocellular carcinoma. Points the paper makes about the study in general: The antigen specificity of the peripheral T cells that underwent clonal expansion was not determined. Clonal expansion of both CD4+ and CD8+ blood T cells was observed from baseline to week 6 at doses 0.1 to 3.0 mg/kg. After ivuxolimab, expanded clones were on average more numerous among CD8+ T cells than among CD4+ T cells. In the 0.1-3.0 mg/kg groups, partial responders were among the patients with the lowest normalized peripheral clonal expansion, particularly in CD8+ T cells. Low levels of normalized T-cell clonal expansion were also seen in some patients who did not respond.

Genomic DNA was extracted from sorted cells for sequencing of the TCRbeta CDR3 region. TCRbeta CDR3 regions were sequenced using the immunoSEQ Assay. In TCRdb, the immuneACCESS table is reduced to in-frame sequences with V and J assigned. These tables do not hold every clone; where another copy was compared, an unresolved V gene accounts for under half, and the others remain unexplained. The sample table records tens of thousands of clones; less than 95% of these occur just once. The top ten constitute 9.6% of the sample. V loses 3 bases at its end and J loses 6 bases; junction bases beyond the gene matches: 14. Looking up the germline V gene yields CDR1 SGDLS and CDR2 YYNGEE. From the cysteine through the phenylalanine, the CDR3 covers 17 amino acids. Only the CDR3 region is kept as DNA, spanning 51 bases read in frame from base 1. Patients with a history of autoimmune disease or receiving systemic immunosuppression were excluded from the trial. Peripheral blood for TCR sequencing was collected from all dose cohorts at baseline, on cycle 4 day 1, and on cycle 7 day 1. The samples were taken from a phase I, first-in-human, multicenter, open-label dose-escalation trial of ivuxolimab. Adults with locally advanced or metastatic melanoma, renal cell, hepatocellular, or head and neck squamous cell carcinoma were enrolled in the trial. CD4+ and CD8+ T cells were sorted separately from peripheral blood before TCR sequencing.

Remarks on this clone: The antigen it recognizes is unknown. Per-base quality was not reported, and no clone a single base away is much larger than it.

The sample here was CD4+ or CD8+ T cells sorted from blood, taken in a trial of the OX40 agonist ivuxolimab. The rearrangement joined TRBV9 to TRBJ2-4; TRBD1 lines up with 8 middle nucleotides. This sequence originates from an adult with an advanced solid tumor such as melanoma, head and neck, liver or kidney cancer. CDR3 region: CASSGSQQGVPANIQYF. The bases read TGTGCCAGCAGCGGATCTCAACAGGGGGTGCCTGCAAACATTCAGTACTTC.